This T cell receptor (beta chain) was identified in a study of OX40 agonist ivuxolimab in advanced cancers. Overall study: Patients were given ivuxolimab, an antibody that agonizes OX40 (CD134). Patients undergoing dose escalation presented with hepatocellular carcinoma, melanoma, renal cell or head and neck cancer. Of the patients, three showed partial responses, one with hepatocellular carcinoma and two with cutaneous melanoma. Study-wide results and limits: Circulating CD4+ and CD8+ T cells showed clonal expansion by week 6 at 0.1 to 3.0 mg/kg.

Trimming took 1 base from V and 7 from J, leaving 8 bases between them. Germline values: CDR1 SGHVS, CDR2 FQNEAQ. This CDR3 spans 14 amino acids. Sequenced by immunoSEQ multiplex PCR; TCRdb stores in-frame clones only, minus some. This table has 40,000 to 55,000 clones, around 85% appearing once. This clone was counted a few times. The antigen is not known. The source material was CD4+ or CD8+ T cells sorted from blood, sampled in a trial of the OX40 agonist ivuxolimab. V gene TRBV7-8 combines with J gene TRBJ1-6; D gene unclear. The receptor was derived from an adult with an advanced solid tumor such as melanoma, head and neck, liver or kidney cancer. CDR3 protein: CASSLEGRNSPLHF. In DNA, the CDR3 is TGTGCCAGCAGCTTAGAAGGGAGGAATTCACCCCTCCACTTT.